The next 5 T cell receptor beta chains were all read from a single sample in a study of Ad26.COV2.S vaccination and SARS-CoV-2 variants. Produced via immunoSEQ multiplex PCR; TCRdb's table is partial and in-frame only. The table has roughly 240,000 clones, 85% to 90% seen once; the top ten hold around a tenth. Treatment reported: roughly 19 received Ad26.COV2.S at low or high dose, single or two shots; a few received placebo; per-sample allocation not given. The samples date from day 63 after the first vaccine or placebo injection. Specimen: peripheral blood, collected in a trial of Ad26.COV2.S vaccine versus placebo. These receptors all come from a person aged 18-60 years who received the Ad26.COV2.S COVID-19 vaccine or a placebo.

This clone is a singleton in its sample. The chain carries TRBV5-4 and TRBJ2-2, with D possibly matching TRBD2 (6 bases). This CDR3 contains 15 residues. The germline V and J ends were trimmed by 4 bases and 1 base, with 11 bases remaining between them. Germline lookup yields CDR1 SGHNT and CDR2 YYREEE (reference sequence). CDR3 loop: CASSRLGGNTGELFF. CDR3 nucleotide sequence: TGTGCCAGCAGCCGTTTGGGGGGGAACACCGGGGAGCTGTTTTTT.

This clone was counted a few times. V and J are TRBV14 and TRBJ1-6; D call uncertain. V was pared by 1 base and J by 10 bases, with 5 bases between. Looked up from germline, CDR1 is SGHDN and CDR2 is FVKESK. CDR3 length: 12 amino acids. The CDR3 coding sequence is TGTGCCAGCAGCCAAGTGAGATCACCCCTCCACTTT. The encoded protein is CASSQVRSPLHF.

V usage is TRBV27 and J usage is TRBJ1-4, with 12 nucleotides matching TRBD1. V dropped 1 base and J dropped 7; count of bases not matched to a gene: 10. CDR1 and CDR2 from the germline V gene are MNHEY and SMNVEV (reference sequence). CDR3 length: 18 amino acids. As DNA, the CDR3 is TGTGCCAGCAGTTTATTCCGGGACAGGGGGCGATTGGGTGAAAAACTGTTTTTT. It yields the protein CASSLFRDRGRLGEKLFF.

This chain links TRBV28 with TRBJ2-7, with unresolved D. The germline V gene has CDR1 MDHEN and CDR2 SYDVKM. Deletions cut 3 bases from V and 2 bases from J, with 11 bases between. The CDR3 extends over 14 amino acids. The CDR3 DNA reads TGTGCCAGCAGTTTGTTGGCCCAAACCTACGAGCAGTACTTC. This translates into CASSLLAQTYEQYF.

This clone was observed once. As DNA, the CDR3 is TGCGCCAGCAGCGCCCTACAGGGGGCCACTAATGAAAAACTGTTTTTT. It is translated as CASSALQGATNEKLFF. The chain employs TRBV5-1 and TRBJ1-4; 9 bases align to TRBD1. The CDR3 loop spans 16 amino acids. Germline V lookup: CDR1 SGHRS, CDR2 YFSETQ. V lost 4 bases to trimming and J lost 2 bases; unmatched junction nucleotides: 6.